The 17 T cell receptor beta chains below were found in one sample sequenced in a study of shared clonotypes between healthy human individuals. Naivety among CD8 cells was defined by CD45RO negativity and positive CCR7 selection, thereby excluding terminally differentiated effector memory CD45RA+ cells. Produced via immunoSEQ multiplex PCR; TCRdb's table is partial and in-frame only. The data hold about 680,000 clones, with about 90% observed a single time. Input material: naive CD8+ T cells sorted from blood. The receptor set was obtained from a man aged 25 to 40 in good health.

The J gene is TRBJ2-3, the V gene TRBV29-1; 8 bases align to TRBD2. The germline V gene has CDR1 SQVTM and CDR2 ANQGSEA. CDR3 size: 14 residues. Unmatched junction bases numbered 12, after V lost 8 bases and J lost 5 bases. The CDR3 region is CSYTSGKNGDTQYF. CDR3 coding DNA: TGCAGCTACACTAGCGGAAAAAATGGAGATACGCAGTATTTT.

This clone has a handful of counts. The CDR3 loop reads CASSESWRGDSYEQYF. The CDR3, as DNA: TGCGCCAGCAGTGAGTCCTGGAGGGGGGACTCCTACGAGCAGTACTTC. This chain connects TRBV10-1 to TRBJ2-7; either TRBD1 or TRBD2 may fit D (6 bases each). Germline assignment: CDR1 WNHNN and CDR2 SYGVQD (reference sequence). V gave up 0 bases and J gave up 0 bases, with 12 bases separating them. The CDR3 is 16 amino acids.

This clone was counted a single time. This rearrangement joins TRBV19 to TRBJ1-4; no clear D gene. Germline V lookup: CDR1 LNHDA, CDR2 SQIVND (reference sequence). The CDR3 covers 14 residues. V was cut by 1 base and J by 6 bases, with 9 bases left in between. CDR3 sequence reads: CASSIASTDEKLFF. CDR3 bases: TGTGCCAGTAGTATAGCGTCAACAGATGAAAAACTGTTTTTT.

This chain joins TRBV14 and TRBJ2-5; TRBD1 matches at 7 bases. CDR3 length: 14 residues. Per the germline V gene, CDR1 is SGHDN and CDR2 is FVKESK. With V trimmed by 0 bases and J by 5 bases, 3 bases remained unmatched. Written as DNA, the CDR3 is TGTGCCAGCAGCCAAGAGACAGGGTACGAGACCCAGTACTTC. This gives the protein CASSQETGYETQYF. The full variable domain, its missing parts supplied by reference TRBV14 and TRBJ2-5, is EAGVTQFPSHSVIEKGQTVTLRCDPISGHDNLYWYRRVMGKEIKFLLHFVKESKQDESGMPNNRFLAERTGGTYSTLKVQPAELEDSGVYFCASSQETGYETQYFGPGTRLLVL.

This clone was counted once. The chain recombines TRBV15 with TRBJ2-3; 9 positions agree with TRBD2. With V trimmed by 4 bases and J by 3 bases, 11 bases remained unmatched. Per the germline V gene, CDR1 is LNHNV and CDR2 is YYDKDF (reference sequence). The CDR3 extends over 17 amino acids. The CDR3 here is CATSTRMGGRETDTQYF. In DNA form, the CDR3 reads TGTGCCACCAGCACCAGGATGGGCGGGAGGGAAACAGATACGCAGTATTTT.

V and J are TRBV27 and TRBJ2-7; 11 nucleotides agree with TRBD1. V gave up 6 bases and J gave up 2 bases; unmatched junction bases: 3. The CDR3 sequence is 14 residues long. Per germline, CDR1 MNHEY and CDR2 SMNVEV (reference sequence). The CDR3 DNA reads as TGTGCCAGCAGAAGGACAGGGGGCCCCTACGAGCAGTACTTC. Protein: CASRRTGGPYEQYF.

This chain connects TRBV28 to TRBJ2-7; D is possibly TRBD1 (6 bases). Germline CDR1 MDHEN, CDR2 SYDVKM. V lost 5 bases and J lost 4, with 15 bases in between. CDR3 size: 14 residues. The CDR3 loop reads CASSLGTRRYEQYF. The CDR3 nucleotides are TGTGCCAGCAGTCTCGGGACACGGCGATACGAGCAGTACTTC.

The V gene is TRBV11-2, the J gene TRBJ1-2; D call uncertain. The CDR3 loop spans 16 amino acids. CDR1 is SGHAT and CDR2 is FQNNGV in the germline V gene. The V and J ends lost 4 bases and 8 bases respectively, with 23 bases between them. This CDR3 is CASSSYTLADPGGYTF. CDR3 bases: TGTGCCAGCAGCTCATACACCCTTGCCGATCCGGGAGGCTACACCTTC.

The rearrangement joins TRBV7-2 to TRBJ1-5; D may be TRBD1 (5 bases). The CDR3 totals 16 residues. The germline gives CDR1 SGHTA, CDR2 FQGNSA. V dropped 4 bases and J dropped 12 bases, with 25 bases sitting between them. CDR3 coding DNA: TGTGCCAGCAGCTCCCCGTCAGGAGGAAGGGGACTTAACCAGCATTTT. Translated: CASSSPSGGRGLNQHF.

This clone has just one count. The chain employs TRBV29-1 and TRBJ2-7, with a tentative D call TRBD1 (5 bases). V lost 1 base and J 4 bases, leaving 14 bases between the germline ends. Germline CDR1 and CDR2: SQVTM and ANQGSEA. The CDR3 has 14 residues. CDR3: CSVEVAGFRYEQYF. DNA for the CDR3: TGCAGCGTTGAAGTTGCAGGGTTTCGGTACGAGCAGTACTTC.

The chain recombines TRBV13 with TRBJ2-5; D is possibly TRBD2 (6 bases). With 5 bases removed from V and 1 base from J, the gap between germline ends came to 17 bases. This CDR3 has 16 residues. Germline V gives CDR1 PRHDT, CDR2 FYEKMQ (reference sequence). CDR3 sequence reads: CASSPRWQTSQETQYF. CDR3 DNA: TGTGCCAGCAGCCCGCGATGGCAGACTAGCCAAGAGACCCAGTACTTC. Using reference TRBV13 and TRBJ2-5 for the parts outside the CDR3, the full variable domain is AAGVIQSPRHLIKEKRETATLKCYPIPRHDTVYWYQQGPGQDPQFLISFYEKMQSDKGSIPDRFSAQQFSDYHSELNMSSLELGDSALYFCASSPRWQTSQETQYFGPGTRLLVL.

V is TRBV5-5 and J is TRBJ1-2; 7 nucleotides agree with TRBD1. Trimming took 4 bases from V and 2 from J; bases not matched to a gene: 8. The CDR3 is 15 residues long. CDR1 is SGHKS, CDR2 YYEKEE, per germline (reference sequence). CDR3 nucleotides: TGTGCCAGCAGCGCGACAGGGTTTTGGAACTATGGCTACACCTTC. Translated: CASSATGFWNYGYTF.

The rearrangement uses TRBV15 and TRBJ2-1; D not certain. The germline V gene has CDR1 LNHNV and CDR2 YYDKDF (reference sequence). With 6 bases removed from V and 0 bases from J, the gap between germline ends came to 9 bases. The CDR3 spans 14 residues. The CDR3 protein is CATSLTDSYNEQFF. CDR3 DNA sequence: TGTGCCACCAGTCTGACCGACTCCTACAATGAGCAGTTCTTC.

This chain uses TRBV6-6 with TRBJ2-4; D possibly corresponds to TRBD1 (6 bases). With 5 bases removed from V and 3 bases from J, the gap between germline ends came to 11 bases. From germline, CDR1 is MNHNY and CDR2 SVGAGI (reference sequence). This CDR3 contains 14 residues. CDR3 DNA sequence: TGTGCCAGCAGTGCACAGGGCGACAAAAACATTCAGTACTTC. This codes for CASSAQGDKNIQYF.

This chain links TRBV27 with TRBJ2-1; 9 nucleotides line up with TRBD2. The ends lost 8 bases at V and 6 bases at J; junction bases unmatched: 8. CDR1 is MNHEY, CDR2 SMNVEV, per germline (reference sequence). This CDR3 spans 14 amino acids. CDR3 protein: CASGIGGRANEQFF. The CDR3 DNA is TGTGCCAGCGGAATTGGCGGGAGGGCCAATGAGCAGTTCTTC.

The CDR3 is CASSIGSSPFYEQYF. The CDR3, as DNA: TGTGCCAGTAGTATAGGCAGCTCCCCTTTCTACGAGCAGTACTTC. V is TRBV19 and J is TRBJ2-7, with D unclear. Looked up from germline, CDR1 is LNHDA and CDR2 is SQIVND (reference sequence). This CDR3 has 15 amino acids. Trimming pared 1 base from V and 3 bases from J, leaving 13 bases between. Complete variable domain (other parts from reference TRBV19 and TRBJ2-7): DGGITQSPKYLFRKEGQNVTLSCEQNLNHDAMYWYRQDPGQGLRLIYYSQIVNDFQKGDIAEGYSVSREKKESFPLTVTSAQKNPTAFYLCASSIGSSPFYEQYFGPGTRLTVT.

This chain uses TRBV29-1 with TRBJ2-2; D not certain. CDR1 and CDR2 from the germline V gene are SQVTM and ANQGSEA. This CDR3 has 11 residues. Trimming removed 6 bases at V and 1 base at J, with 3 bases between. Written as DNA, the CDR3 is TGCAGCGTGGGGAACACCGGGGAGCTGTTTTTT. Its translation is CSVGNTGELFF.